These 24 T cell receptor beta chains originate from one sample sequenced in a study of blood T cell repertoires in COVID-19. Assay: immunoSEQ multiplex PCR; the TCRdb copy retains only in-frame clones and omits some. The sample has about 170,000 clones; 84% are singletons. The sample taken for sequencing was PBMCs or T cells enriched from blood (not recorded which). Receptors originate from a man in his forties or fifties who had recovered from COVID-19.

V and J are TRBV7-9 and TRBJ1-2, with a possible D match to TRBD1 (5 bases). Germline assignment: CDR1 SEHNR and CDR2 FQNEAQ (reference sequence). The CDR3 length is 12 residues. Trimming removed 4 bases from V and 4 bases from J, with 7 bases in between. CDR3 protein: CASSSDSYGYTF. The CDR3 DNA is TGTGCCAGCAGCTCAGACAGCTATGGCTACACCTTC.

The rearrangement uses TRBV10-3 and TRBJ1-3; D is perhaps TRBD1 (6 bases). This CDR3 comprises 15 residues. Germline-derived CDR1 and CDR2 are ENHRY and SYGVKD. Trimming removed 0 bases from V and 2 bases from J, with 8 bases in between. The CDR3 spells CAISESRTAGNTIYF. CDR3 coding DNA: TGTGCCATCAGTGAGTCCCGGACAGCTGGAAACACCATATATTTT.

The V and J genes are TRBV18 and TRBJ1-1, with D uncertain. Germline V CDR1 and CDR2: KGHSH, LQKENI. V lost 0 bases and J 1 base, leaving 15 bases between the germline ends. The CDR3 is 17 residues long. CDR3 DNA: TGTGCCAGCTCACCACCAATGCGGGGATTGACGAACACTGAAGCTTTCTTT. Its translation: CASSPPMRGLTNTEAFF.

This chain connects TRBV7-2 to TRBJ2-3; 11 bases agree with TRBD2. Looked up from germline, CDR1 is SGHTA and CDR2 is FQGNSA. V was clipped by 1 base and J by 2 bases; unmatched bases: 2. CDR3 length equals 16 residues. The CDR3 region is CASSLGLAGNTDTQYF. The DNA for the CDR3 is TGTGCCAGCAGCTTAGGACTAGCGGGGAACACAGATACGCAGTATTTT.

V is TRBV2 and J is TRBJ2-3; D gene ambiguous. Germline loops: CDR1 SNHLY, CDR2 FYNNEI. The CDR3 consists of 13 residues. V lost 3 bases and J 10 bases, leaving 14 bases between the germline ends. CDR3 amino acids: CASSEVAAGAQYF. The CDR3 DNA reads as TGTGCCAGCAGTGAGGTAGCCGCCGGTGCGCAGTATTTT.

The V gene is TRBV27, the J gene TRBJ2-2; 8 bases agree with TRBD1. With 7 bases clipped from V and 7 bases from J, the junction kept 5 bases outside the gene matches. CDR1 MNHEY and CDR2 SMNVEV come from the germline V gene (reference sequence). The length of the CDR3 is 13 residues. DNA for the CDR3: TGTGCCAGCAATAACAGGGGGAGCGGGGAGCTGTTTTTT. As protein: CASNNRGSGELFF.

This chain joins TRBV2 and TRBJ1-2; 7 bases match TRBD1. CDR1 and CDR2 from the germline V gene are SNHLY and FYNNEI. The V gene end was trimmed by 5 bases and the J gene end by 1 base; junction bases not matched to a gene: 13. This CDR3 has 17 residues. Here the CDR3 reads CASSPRDSPSFNYGYTF. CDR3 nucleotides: TGTGCCAGCAGTCCCCGGGACAGTCCCTCCTTTAACTATGGCTACACCTTC.

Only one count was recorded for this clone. As DNA, the CDR3 is TGCGCCAGCAGCCAAGATGCCAGGGGAAACTATGGCTACACCTTC. Translation gives CASSQDARGNYGYTF. The chain combines TRBV4-3 with TRBJ1-2, with D possibly being TRBD1 (6 bases). This CDR3 spans 15 amino acids. Trimming removed 0 bases from V and 2 bases from J, with 10 bases in between. Germline-derived CDR1 and CDR2 are LGHNA and YSLEER.

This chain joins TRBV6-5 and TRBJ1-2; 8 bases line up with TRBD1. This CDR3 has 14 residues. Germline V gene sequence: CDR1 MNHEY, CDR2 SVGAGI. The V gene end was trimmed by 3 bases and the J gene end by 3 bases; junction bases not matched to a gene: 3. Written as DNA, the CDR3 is TGTGCCAGCAGTTATTCAGGGGGCCACTATGGCTACACCTTC. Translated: CASSYSGGHYGYTF.

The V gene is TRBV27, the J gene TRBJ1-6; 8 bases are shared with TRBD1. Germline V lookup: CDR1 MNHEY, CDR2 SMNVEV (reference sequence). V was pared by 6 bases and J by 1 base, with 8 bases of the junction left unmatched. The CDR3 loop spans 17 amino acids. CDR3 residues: CASSKGRQGSYNSPLHF. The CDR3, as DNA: TGTGCCAGCAGCAAAGGGAGACAGGGGTCCTATAATTCACCCCTCCACTTT.

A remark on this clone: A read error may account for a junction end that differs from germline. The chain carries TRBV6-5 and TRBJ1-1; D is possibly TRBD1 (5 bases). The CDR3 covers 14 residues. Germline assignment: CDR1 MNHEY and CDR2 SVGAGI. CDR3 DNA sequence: TGTGCCAGCAGTCCCGGGGGTTTGAATACTGAAGCTTTCTTT. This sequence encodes CASSPGGLNTEAFF.

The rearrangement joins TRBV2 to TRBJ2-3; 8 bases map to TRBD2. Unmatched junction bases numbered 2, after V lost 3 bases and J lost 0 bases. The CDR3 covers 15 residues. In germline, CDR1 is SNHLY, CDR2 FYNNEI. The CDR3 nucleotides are TGTGCCAGCAGTGAGGCGGGGGGCAGCACAGATACGCAGTATTTT. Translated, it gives CASSEAGGSTDTQYF.

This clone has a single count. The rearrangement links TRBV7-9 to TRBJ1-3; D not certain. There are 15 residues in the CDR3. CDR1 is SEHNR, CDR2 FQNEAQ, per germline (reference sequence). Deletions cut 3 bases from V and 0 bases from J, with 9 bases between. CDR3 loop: CASSFIASSGNTIYF. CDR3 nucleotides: TGTGCCAGCAGCTTTATTGCGAGCTCTGGAAACACCATATATTTT. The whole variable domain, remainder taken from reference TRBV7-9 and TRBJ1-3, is DTGVSQNPRHKITKRGQNVTFRCDPISEHNRLYWYRQTLGQGPEFLTYFQNEAQLEKSRLLSDRFSAERPKGSFSTLEIQRTEQGDSAMYLCASSFIASSGNTIYFGEGSWLTVV.

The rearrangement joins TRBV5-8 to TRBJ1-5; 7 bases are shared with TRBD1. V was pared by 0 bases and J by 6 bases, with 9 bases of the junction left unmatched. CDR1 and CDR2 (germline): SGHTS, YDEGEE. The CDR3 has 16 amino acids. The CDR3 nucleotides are TGTGCCAGCAGCTTGGTGGCAGGGGGTAGAAGTCAGCCCCAGCATTTT. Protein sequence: CASSLVAGGRSQPQHF.

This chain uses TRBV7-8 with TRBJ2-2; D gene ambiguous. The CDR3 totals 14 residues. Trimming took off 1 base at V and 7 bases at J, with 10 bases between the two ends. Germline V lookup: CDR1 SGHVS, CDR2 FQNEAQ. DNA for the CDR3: TGTGCCAGCAGCTTAGTAAGCGTGGGCGGGGAGCTGTTTTTT. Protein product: CASSLVSVGGELFF.

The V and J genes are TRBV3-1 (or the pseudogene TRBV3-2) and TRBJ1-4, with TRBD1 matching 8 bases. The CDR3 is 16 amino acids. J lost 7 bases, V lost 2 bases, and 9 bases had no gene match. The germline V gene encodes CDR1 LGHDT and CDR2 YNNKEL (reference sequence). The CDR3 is CASSQPYDRGGEKLFF. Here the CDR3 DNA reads TGTGCCAGCAGCCAACCCTATGACAGGGGTGGTGAAAAACTGTTTTTT.

The CDR3 nucleotides are TGTGCCAGCAGCCCTCACACAGGGACAGGGGTCGAGCAGTACTTC. Protein sequence: CASSPHTGTGVEQYF. The chain recombines TRBV5-5 with TRBJ2-7; TRBD1 agrees at 10 bases. This CDR3 contains 15 residues. CDR1 and CDR2 (germline): SGHKS, YYEKEE (reference sequence). Trimming cost V 4 bases and J 6 bases; bases outside gene matches: 10.

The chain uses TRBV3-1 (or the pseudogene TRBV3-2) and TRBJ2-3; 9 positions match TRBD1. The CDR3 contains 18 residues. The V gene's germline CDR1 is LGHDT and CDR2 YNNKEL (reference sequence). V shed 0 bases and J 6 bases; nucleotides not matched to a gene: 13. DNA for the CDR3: TGTGCCAGCAGCCAAGAACAGGGGGCTCGCCGTTTCGCGGATACGCAGTATTTT. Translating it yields CASSQEQGARRFADTQYF.

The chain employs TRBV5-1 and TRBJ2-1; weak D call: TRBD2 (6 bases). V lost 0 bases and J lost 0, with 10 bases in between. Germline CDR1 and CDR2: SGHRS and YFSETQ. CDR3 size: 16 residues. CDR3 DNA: TGCGCCAGCAGCTTGGCGGGACTTTCCTCCTACAATGAGCAGTTCTTC. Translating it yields CASSLAGLSSYNEQFF.

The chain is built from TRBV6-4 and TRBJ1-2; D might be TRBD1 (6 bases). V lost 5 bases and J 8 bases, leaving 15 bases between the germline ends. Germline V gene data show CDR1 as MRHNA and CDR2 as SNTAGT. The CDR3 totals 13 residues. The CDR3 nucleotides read TGTGCCAGCAGTCCTACAGGGCGTGCGGGCTACACCTTC. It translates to CASSPTGRAGYTF.

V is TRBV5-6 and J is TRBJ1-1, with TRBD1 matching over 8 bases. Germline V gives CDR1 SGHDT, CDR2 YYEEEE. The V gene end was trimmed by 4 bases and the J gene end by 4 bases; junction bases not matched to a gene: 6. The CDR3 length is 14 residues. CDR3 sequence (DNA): TGTGCCAGCAGCGGCCCCACAGGGGGCACTGAAGCTTTCTTT. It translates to CASSGPTGGTEAFF.

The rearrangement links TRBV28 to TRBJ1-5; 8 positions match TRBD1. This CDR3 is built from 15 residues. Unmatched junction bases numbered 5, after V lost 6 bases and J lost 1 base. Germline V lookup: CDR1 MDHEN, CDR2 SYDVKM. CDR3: CASSLRDRSNQPQHF. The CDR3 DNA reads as TGTGCCAGCAGCCTCCGGGACAGGAGCAATCAGCCCCAGCATTTT. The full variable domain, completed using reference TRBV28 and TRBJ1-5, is DVKVTQSSRYLVKRTGEKVFLECVQDMDHENMFWYRQDPGLGLRLIYFSYDVKMKEKGDIPEGYSVSREKKERFSLILESASTNQTSMYLCASSLRDRSNQPQHFGDGTRLSIL.

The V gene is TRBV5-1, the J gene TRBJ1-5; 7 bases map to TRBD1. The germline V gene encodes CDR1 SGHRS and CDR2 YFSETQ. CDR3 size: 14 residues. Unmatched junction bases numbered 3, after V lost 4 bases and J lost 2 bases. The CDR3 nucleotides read TGCGCCAGCAGCCGGACAGGAGGCAATCAGCCCCAGCATTTT. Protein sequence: CASSRTGGNQPQHF.

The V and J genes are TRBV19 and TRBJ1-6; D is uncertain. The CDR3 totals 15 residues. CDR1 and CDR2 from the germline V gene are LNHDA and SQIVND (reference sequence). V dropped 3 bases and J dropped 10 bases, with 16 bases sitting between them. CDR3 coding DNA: TGTGCCAGTAGTATTTCCCCCACTCCGGGGTCACCCCTCCACTTT. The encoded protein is CASSISPTPGSPLHF.